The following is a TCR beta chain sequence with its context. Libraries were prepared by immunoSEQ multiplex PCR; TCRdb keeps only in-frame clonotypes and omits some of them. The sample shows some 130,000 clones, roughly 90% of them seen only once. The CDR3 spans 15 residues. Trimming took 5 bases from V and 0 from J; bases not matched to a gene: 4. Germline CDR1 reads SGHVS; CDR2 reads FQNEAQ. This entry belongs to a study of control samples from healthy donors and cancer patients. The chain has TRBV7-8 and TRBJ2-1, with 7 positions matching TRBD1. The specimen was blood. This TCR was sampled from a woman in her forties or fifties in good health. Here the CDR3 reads CASSNNRGSYNEQFF. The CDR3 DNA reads TGTGCCAGCAGCAACAACAGGGGCTCCTACAATGAGCAGTTCTTC.